Detailed here is one T cell receptor beta chain. What it binds is not known. V shed 8 bases, J shed 0 bases, and the junction held 18 bases outside the gene matches. Germline V gene sequence: CDR1 MDHEN, CDR2 SYDVKM. CDR3 length: 18 amino acids. For the second PCR, which ran for roughly 6 to 11 cycles, a sample-barcoded 5' primer and a J-beta primer mix were used. TCRdb re-analysed the 5' RACE reads in MiXCR, keeping a single row per CDR3 protein. The repertoire holds roughly 1.4 million distinct CDR3 sequences, with roughly 64% as singletons. This specimen belongs to a study of blood T cells in healthy people across ages. Total RNA amounts of at least 5.5 micrograms were extracted per sample. General observations from the study: Correlation between TCR beta diversity and naive T cell percentage was strong.

The sequence derives from a man in his late teens or twenties in good health. The rearrangement links TRBV28 to TRBJ1-2; TRBD1 matches at 7 bases. Sequenced: blood. The CDR3 DNA sequence: TGTGCCAGCGCCACCCGTCAGGGGACAGTGGGATCTAACTATGGCTACACCTTC. It codes for CASATRQGTVGSNYGYTF.